A selection of T cell receptor beta chains follows, all from one sample in a study of patients and donors after allogeneic stem cell transplantation. TCRdb recomputed calls from the RT-PCR reads with MiXCR, one row per CDR3 protein. Of 390,000 or so distinct CDR3 sequences in the sample, 16% were seen once. Input material: blood, either unsorted or a sorted T cell fraction (not recorded which). Source of these receptors: a human donor who was either an allogeneic HSCT recipient or a stem cell or donor lymphocyte infusion donor (not recorded which). It is not recorded whose cells these are; they may come from a transplant donor. Each CDR3 is given with its conserved first and last residue. D genes are given only for firm matches. Not every row has a clone size; where given, it reads once, few, many or a size class.

TRBV30	TRBJ1-1	-	few	CAWSPHPTGREAFF	TGTGCCTGGAGCCCTCATCCGACGGGCCGAGAAGCTTTCTTT
TRBV7-3	TRBJ2-5	-	few	CASSLGGRREETQYF	TGTGCCAGCAGCTTGGGGGGGCGTCGGGAAGAGACCCAGTACTTC
TRBV6-5	TRBJ2-7	TRBD2	few	CASSYFSFGRFGEQYF	TGTGCCAGCAGTTACTTTTCGTTCGGGAGGTTCGGCGAGCAGTACTTC
TRBV9	TRBJ2-3	TRBD2	-	CASSVGGTTDTQYF	TGTGCCAGCAGCGTCGGGGGGACCACAGATACGCAGTATTTT
TRBV7-9	TRBJ1-2	TRBD1	-	CASSSGTGYSSYGYTF	TGTGCCAGCAGCTCGGGGACAGGGTATAGCAGCTATGGCTACACCTTC
TRBV30	TRBJ1-1	-	-	CAWSLAPNTEAFF	TGTGCCTGGAGTCTGGCACCGAACACTGAAGCTTTCTTT
TRBV13	TRBJ2-5	-	once	CASSLEGYREAQYF	TGTGCCAGCAGCTTAGAAGGGTACAGAGAAGCCCAGTACTTC
TRBV19	TRBJ2-4	-	-	CASRAAGIKNIQYF	TGTGCCAGTAGGGCCGCGGGGATTAAAAACATTCAGTACTTC
TRBV2	TRBJ1-5	TRBD1	few	CASSRDRSGSGNQPQHF	TGTGCCAGCAGTCGGGACAGGTCGGGATCTGGCAATCAGCCCCAGCATTTT
TRBV5-6	TRBJ1-5	-	-	CASSSIRAGNQPQHF	TGTGCCAGCAGCTCCATTCGGGCCGGCAATCAGCCCCAGCATTTT
TRBV12-3/TRBV12-4	TRBJ1-2	TRBD1	-	CASRDRGRANYGYTF	TGTGCCAGCAGAGACAGGGGAAGGGCTAACTATGGCTACACCTTC
TRBV7-3	TRBJ2-1	TRBD2	-	CASSSRTSGLRSYNEQFF	TGTGCCAGCAGCTCCCGGACTAGCGGACTACGCTCCTACAATGAGCAGTTCTTC
TRBV7-2	TRBJ1-2	-	-	CASRPPGRLYGYTF	TGTGCCAGCAGACCCCCAGGGCGGCTCTATGGCTACACCTTC
TRBV14	TRBJ2-1	-	-	CASSQVPRVNEQFF	TGTGCCAGCAGCCAAGTCCCTAGGGTTAATGAGCAGTTCTTC
TRBV11-2	TRBJ1-1	TRBD1	-	CASSLGTGGSTEAFF	TGTGCCAGCAGCTTAGGGACAGGGGGCTCCACTGAAGCTTTCTTT
TRBV5-1	TRBJ2-2	TRBD1	-	CASSPGDRDFTGELFF	TGCGCCAGCAGCCCGGGGGACAGGGATTTCACCGGGGAGCTGTTTTTT
TRBV27	TRBJ2-3	TRBD2	many	CASSPLTSGRDTQYF	TGTGCCAGCAGTCCCTTGACTAGCGGGAGGGATACGCAGTATTTT